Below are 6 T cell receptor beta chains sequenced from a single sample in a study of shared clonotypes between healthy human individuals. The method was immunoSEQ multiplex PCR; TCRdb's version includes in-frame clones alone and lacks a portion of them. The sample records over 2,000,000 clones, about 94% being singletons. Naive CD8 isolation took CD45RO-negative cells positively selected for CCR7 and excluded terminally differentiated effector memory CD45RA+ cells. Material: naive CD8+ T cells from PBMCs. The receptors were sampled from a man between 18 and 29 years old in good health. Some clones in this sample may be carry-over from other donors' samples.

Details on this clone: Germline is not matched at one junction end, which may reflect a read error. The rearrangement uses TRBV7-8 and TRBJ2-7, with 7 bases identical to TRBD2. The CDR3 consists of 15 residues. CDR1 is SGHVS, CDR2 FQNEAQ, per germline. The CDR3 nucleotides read TGTGCCAGCAGCTTATATCTAGCGGTGTCCTCCGAGCAGTACTTC. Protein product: CASSLYLAVSSEQYF. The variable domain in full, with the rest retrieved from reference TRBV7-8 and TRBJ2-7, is GAGVSQSPRYKVAKRGQDVALRCDPISGHVSLFWYQQALGQGPEFLTYFQNEAQLDKSGLPSDRFFAERPEGSVSTLKIQRTQQEDSAVYLCASSLYLAVSSEQYFGPGTRLTVT.

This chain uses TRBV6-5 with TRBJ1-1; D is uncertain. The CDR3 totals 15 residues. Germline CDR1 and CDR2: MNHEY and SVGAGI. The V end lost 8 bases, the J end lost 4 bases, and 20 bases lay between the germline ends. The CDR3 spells CASREGPFAATEAFF. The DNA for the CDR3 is TGTGCCAGCCGAGAAGGCCCTTTTGCGGCCACTGAAGCTTTCTTT.

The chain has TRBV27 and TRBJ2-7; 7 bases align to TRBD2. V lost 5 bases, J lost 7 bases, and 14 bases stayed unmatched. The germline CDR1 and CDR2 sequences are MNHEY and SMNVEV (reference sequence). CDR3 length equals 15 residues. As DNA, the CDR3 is TGTGCCAGCAGTCCGAGACTAGCTCGACCGGGGGAGCAGTACTTC. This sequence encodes CASSPRLARPGEQYF.

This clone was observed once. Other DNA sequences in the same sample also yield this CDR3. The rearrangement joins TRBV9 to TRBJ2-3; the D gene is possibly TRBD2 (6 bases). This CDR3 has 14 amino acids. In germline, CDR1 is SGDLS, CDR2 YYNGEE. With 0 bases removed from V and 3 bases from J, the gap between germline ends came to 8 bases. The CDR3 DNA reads TGTGCCAGCAGCGTAGGGGGGAGGACAGATACGCAGTATTTT. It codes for CASSVGGRTDTQYF.

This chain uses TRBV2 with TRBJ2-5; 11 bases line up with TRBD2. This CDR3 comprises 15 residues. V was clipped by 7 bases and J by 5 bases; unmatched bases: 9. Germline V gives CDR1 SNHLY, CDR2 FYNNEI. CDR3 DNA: TGTGCCAGCATCAGACTAGCGGGAAGGATCGAGACCCAGTACTTC. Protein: CASIRLAGRIETQYF.

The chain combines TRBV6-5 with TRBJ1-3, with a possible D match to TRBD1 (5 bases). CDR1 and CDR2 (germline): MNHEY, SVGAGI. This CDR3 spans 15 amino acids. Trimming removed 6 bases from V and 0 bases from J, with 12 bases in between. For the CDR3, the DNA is TGTGCCAGCAGCCCCGGACAAGGCTCTGGAAACACCATATATTTT. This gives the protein CASSPGQGSGNTIYF.